This T cell receptor (beta chain) was sequenced during a study of T-cell reconstitution after alpha-beta-depleted transplantation in children. Preparation of the TCRbeta library involved a method that used unique molecular identifiers. TCRdb used MiXCR to reprocess the PCR reads, holding one entry per CDR3 protein. Counted here are over 550,000 distinct CDR3 sequences, about 10% occurring once; the ten biggest clones make up about 4.2%. This clonotype has a handful of counts. Germline lookup yields CDR1 LGHDT and CDR2 YNNKEL (reference sequence). Trimming took 0 bases from V and 5 from J, leaving 14 bases between them. CDR3 length: 16 residues.

This material consisted of PBMCs from the stem cell graft donor, taken from the stem cell graft. The chain carries TRBV3-1 and TRBJ2-1; D uncertain. This sequence originates from a human donor who donated a stem cell graft to a child with acute myeloid leukemia. The chain's CDR3 is CASSQDKDRFDNEQFF. CDR3 in DNA: TGTGCCAGCAGCCAAGATAAGGATAGGTTCGACAATGAGCAGTTCTTC.